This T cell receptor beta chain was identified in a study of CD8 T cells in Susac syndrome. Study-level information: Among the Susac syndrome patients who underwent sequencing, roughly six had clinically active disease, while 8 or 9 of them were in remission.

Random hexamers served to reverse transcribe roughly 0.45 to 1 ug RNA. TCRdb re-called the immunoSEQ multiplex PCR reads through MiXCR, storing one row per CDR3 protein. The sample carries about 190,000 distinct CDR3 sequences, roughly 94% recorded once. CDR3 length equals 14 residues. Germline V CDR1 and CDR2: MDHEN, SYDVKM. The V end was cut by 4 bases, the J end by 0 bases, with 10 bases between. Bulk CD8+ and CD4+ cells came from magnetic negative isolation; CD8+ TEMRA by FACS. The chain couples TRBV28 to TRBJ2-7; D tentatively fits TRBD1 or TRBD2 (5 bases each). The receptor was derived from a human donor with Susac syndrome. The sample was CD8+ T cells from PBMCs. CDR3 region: CASSSRGFSYEQYF. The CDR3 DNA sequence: TGTGCCAGCAGTTCCCGGGGCTTCTCCTACGAGCAGTACTTC.